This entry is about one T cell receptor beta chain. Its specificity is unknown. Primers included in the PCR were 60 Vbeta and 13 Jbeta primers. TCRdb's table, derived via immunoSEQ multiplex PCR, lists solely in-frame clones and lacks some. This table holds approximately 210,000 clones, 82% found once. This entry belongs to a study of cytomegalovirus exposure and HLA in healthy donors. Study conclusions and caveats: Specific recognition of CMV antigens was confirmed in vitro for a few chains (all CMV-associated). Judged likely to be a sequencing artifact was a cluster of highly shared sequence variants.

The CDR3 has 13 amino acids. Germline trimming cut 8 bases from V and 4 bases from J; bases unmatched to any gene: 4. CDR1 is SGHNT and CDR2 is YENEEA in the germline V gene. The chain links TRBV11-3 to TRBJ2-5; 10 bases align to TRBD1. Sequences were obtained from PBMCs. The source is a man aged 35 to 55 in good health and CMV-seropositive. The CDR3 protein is CASVRDRGETQYF. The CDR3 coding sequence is TGTGCCAGCGTCCGGGACAGGGGAGAGACCCAGTACTTC.